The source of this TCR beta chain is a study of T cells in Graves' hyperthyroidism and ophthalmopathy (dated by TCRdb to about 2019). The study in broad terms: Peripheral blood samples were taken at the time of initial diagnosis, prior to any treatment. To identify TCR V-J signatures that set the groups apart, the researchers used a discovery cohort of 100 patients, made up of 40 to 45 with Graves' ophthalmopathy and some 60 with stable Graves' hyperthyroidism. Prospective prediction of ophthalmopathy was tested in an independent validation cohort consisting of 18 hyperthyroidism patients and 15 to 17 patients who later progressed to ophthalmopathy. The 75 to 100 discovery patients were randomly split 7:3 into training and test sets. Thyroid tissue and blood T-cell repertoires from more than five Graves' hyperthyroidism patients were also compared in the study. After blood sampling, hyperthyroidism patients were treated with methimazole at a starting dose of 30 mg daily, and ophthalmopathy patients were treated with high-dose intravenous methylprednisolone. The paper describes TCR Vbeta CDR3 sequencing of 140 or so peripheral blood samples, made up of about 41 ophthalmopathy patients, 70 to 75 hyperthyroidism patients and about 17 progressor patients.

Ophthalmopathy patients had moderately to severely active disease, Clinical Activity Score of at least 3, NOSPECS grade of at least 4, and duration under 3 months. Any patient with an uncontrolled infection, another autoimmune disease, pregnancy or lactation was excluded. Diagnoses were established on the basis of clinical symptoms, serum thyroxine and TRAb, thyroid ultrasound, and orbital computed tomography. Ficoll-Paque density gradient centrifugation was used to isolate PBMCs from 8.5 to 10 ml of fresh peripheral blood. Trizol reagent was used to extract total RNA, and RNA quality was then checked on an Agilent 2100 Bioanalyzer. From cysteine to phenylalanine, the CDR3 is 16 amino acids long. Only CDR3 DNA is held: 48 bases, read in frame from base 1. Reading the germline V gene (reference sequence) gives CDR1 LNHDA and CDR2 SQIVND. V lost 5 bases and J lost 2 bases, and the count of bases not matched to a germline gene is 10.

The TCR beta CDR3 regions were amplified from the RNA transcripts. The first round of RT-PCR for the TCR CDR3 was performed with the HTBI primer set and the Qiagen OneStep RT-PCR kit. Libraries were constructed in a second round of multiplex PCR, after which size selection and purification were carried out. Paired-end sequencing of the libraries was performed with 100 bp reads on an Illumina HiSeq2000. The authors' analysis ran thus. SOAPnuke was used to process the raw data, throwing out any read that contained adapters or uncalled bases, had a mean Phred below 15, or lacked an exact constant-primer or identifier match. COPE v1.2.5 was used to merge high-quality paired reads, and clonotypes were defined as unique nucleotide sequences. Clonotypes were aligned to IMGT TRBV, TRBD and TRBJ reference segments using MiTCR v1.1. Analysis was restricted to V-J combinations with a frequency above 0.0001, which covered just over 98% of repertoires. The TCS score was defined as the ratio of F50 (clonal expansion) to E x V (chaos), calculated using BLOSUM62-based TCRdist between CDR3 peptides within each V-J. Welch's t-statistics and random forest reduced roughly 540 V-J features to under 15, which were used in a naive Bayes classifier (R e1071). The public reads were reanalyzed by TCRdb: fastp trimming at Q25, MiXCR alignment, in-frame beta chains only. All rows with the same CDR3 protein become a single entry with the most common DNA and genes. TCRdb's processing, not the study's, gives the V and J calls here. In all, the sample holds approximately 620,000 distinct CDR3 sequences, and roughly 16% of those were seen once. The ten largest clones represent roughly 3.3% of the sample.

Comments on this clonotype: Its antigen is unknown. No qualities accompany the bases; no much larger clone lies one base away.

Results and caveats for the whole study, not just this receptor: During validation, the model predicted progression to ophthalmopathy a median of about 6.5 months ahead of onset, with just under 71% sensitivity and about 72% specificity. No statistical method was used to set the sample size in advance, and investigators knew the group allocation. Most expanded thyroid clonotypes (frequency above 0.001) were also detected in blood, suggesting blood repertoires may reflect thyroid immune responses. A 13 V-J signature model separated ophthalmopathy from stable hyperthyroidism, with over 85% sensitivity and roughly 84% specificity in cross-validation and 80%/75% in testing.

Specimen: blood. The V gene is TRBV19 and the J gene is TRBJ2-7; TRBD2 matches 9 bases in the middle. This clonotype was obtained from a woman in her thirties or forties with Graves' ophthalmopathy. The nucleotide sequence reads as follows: TGTGCCAGTAGTGGTTTGACTAGCGGATCTACCTACGAGCAGTACTTC. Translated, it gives CASSGLTSGSTYEQYF.